This T cell receptor (beta chain) emerged from a study of graft-versus-host responses after intestinal transplantation. Of note for this clone: Its antigen is not identified.

Produced via immunoSEQ multiplex PCR; TCRdb's table is partial and in-frame only. The sample records fewer than 90,000 clones, less than 95% being singletons. The V gene lost 5 bases and the J gene lost 0 bases, with 29 bases spanning the gap. CDR1 and CDR2 from the germline V gene are SGHTA and FQGTGA. This CDR3 contains 22 residues. The sequenced sample was unstimulated CD4+ T cells sorted from spleen or lymph node cells, obtained before transplant. The V call is TRBV7-3, the J call TRBJ2-6, with D possibly being TRBD1 (6 bases). The TCR was taken from a human donor who was the organ donor for an intestinal transplant. CDR3 DNA sequence: TGTGCCAGCAGCCTACGCGATCTTGCACCGGGACACCTAAACTCTGGGGCCAACGTCCTGACTTTC. Encoded protein: CASSLRDLAPGHLNSGANVLTF.